What follows are 24 T cell receptor beta chains derived from one specimen sequenced in a study of cytomegalovirus exposure and HLA in healthy donors. PCR was performed using 60 Vbeta and 13 Jbeta primers. Some clones are missing from TCRdb's copy, which holds only in-frame ones; the method was immunoSEQ multiplex PCR. The sample carries about 160,000 clones, 82% recorded once. The source material was PBMCs. Every receptor here comes from a male donor in good health and CMV-seronegative.

The genes are TRBV4-1 and TRBJ1-5; 7 bases agree with TRBD1. The CDR3 has 17 amino acids. Germline CDR1 and CDR2: MGHRA and YSYEKL. V lost 0 bases, J lost 3 bases, and 8 bases stayed unmatched. The CDR3 here is CASSQEPGQQHNQPQHF. The CDR3 nucleotides read TGCGCCAGCAGCCAAGAGCCGGGACAGCAACACAATCAGCCCCAGCATTTT.

The chain is built from TRBV7-2 and TRBJ1-6; the match to TRBD1 covers 7 bases. The junction had 5 bases not matched to a gene; V was cut back by 2 bases and J by 16 bases. CDR3 length: 12 amino acids. Germline loops: CDR1 SGHTA, CDR2 FQGNSA. CDR3 nucleotide sequence: TGTGCCAGCAGCTTACGCCCAGGGGGGCTCCACTTT. Translated: CASSLRPGGLHF. The full variable domain, its missing parts supplied by reference TRBV7-2 and TRBJ1-6, is GAGVSQSPSNKVTEKGKDVELRCDPISGHTALYWYRQSLGQGLEFLIYFQGNSAPDKSGLPSDRFSAERTGGSVSTLTIQRTQQEDSAVYLCASSLRPGGLHFGNGTRLTVT.

This rearrangement joins TRBV6-5 to TRBJ2-1, with D unresolved. This CDR3 region has 12 residues. Trimming pared 6 bases from V and 10 bases from J, leaving 13 bases between. Germline V gene data show CDR1 as MNHEY and CDR2 as SVGAGI. In DNA form, the CDR3 reads TGTGCCAGCAGGCCGACCCTCGGGGAGCAGTTCTTC. This gives the protein CASRPTLGEQFF.

This clone was counted between two and nine times. The chain's CDR3 is CASSLGLAAYNEQFF. CDR3 DNA sequence: TGTGCCAGCAGCTTAGGACTAGCGGCCTACAATGAGCAGTTCTTC. J is TRBJ2-1 and V is TRBV7-6, with 9 bases identical to TRBD2. Per the germline V gene, CDR1 is SGHVS and CDR2 is FNYEAQ. With 1 base clipped from V and 2 bases from J, the junction kept 0 bases outside the gene matches. This CDR3 contains 15 residues.

This clone was picked up a small number of times. The chain combines TRBV14 with TRBJ1-3; possible D gene TRBD1, 6 bases. Trimming took off 0 bases at V and 9 bases at J, with 18 bases between the two ends. Germline V gives CDR1 SGHDN, CDR2 FVKESK. This CDR3 is 16 amino acids long. CDR3 coding DNA: TGTGCCAGCAGCCAAGAAAGGGACACGAAAATAGCCACCATATATTTT. As protein: CASSQERDTKIATIYF.

The rearrangement uses TRBV5-1 and TRBJ2-6; no firm D call. Trimming removed 0 bases from V and 0 bases from J, with 10 bases in between. Germline V CDR1 and CDR2: SGHRS, YFSETQ. This CDR3 spans 17 amino acids. CDR3 coding DNA: TGCGCCAGCAGCTTGGGCGTGTCAAGCTCTGGGGCCAACGTCCTGACTTTC. Its protein is CASSLGVSSSGANVLTF.

The chain is built from TRBV2 and TRBJ2-2; D is undetermined. The CDR3 consists of 14 residues. The germline V and J ends were trimmed by 3 bases and 4 bases, with 9 bases remaining between them. Germline-derived CDR1 and CDR2 are SNHLY and FYNNEI. DNA for the CDR3: TGTGCCAGCAGTGAGCGGCCGTCCACCGGGGAGCTGTTTTTT. It yields the protein CASSERPSTGELFF.

The chain is built from TRBV27 and TRBJ2-5, with 7 positions matching TRBD2. CDR1 is MNHEY, CDR2 SMNVEV, per germline (reference sequence). The CDR3 has 12 residues. J lost 11 bases, V lost 4 bases, and 7 bases had no gene match. The chain's CDR3 is CASSSFAGEQYF. The CDR3 nucleotides read TGTGCCAGCAGTTCGTTCGCGGGGGAGCAGTACTTC.

V is TRBV5-1 and J is TRBJ2-1; 8 positions agree with TRBD2. The CDR3 consists of 14 residues. V shed 6 bases and J 6 bases; nucleotides not matched to a gene: 8. The germline V gene encodes CDR1 SGHRS and CDR2 YFSETQ. CDR3 in DNA: TGCGCCAGCAACATAGCGGGGCCGGCCAATGAGCAGTTCTTC. Translating gives CASNIAGPANEQFF.

This chain uses TRBV7-9 with TRBJ1-3, with no clear D. The CDR3 is 13 residues long. The V end was cut by 11 bases, the J end by 0 bases, with 11 bases between. Germline assignment: CDR1 SEHNR and CDR2 FQNEAQ (reference sequence). CDR3 coding DNA: TGTGCCGTCCAACCGGGCTCTGGAAACACCATATATTTT. The encoded protein is CAVQPGSGNTIYF. Using reference TRBV7-9 and TRBJ1-3 for the parts outside the CDR3, the full variable domain is DTGVSQNPRHKITKRGQNVTFRCDPISEHNRLYWYRQTLGQGPEFLTYFQNEAQLEKSRLLSDRFSAERPKGSFSTLEIQRTEQGDSAMYLCAVQPGSGNTIYFGEGSWLTVV.

This chain connects TRBV5-4 to TRBJ2-7, with 12 nucleotides matching TRBD2. After removal of 4 bases from V and 3 bases from J, the junction contained 5 bases not matched to a gene. CDR1 SGHNT and CDR2 YYREEE come from the germline V gene (reference sequence). The CDR3 spans 15 residues. In DNA, the CDR3 is TGTGCCAGCAGCCGGACTAGCGGGGCCCTCTACGAGCAGTACTTC. Translating gives CASSRTSGALYEQYF.

Concerning this clone: Mismatch with germline at one junction end may stem from a read error. The chain uses TRBV7-3 and TRBJ2-3; D gene ambiguous. This CDR3 is built from 15 residues. Germline values: CDR1 SGHTA, CDR2 FQGTGA. DNA of the CDR3: TGTGCCGGCAGCAAGTCGCTCACTCCCACAGATACGCAGTATTTT. Its protein product is CAGSKSLTPTDTQYF.

The V gene is TRBV6-1, the J gene TRBJ1-5; 7 nucleotides align to TRBD1. With 6 bases clipped from V and 4 bases from J, the junction kept 3 bases outside the gene matches. The CDR3 runs 13 residues. Germline V gives CDR1 MNHNS, CDR2 SASEGT. CDR3 loop: CASSTQGNQPQHF. CDR3 coding DNA: TGTGCCAGCAGCACACAGGGGAATCAGCCCCAGCATTTT.

V gene TRBV6-4 combines with J gene TRBJ2-2, with 7 bases aligning to TRBD1. The V and J ends lost 4 bases and 5 bases, in that order; junction bases with no gene match: 4. Germline V lookup: CDR1 MRHNA, CDR2 SNTAGT. This CDR3 is 14 amino acids long. This chain's CDR3 is CASSGQGRTGELFF. The CDR3 DNA is TGTGCCAGCAGTGGACAGGGCAGGACCGGGGAGCTGTTTTTT.

This clone was seen more than once but under ten times. J is TRBJ2-7 and V is TRBV4-2; D is possibly TRBD1 (5 bases). V was pared by 0 bases and J by 0 bases, with 9 bases between. Germline V gives CDR1 LGHNA, CDR2 YNFKEQ. This CDR3 spans 15 amino acids. CDR3 nucleotides: TGTGCCAGCAGCCAAGATCTGGACACCTCCTACGAGCAGTACTTC. This sequence encodes CASSQDLDTSYEQYF.

The chain carries TRBV5-6 and TRBJ1-6; possibly TRBD1 for D (6 bases). The ends were cut back, 4 bases at V and 10 bases at J, with 15 bases in the middle. CDR3 length: 14 residues. CDR1 and CDR2 (germline): SGHDT, YYEEEE. CDR3 loop: CASSTGQSGSPLHF. The CDR3 DNA is TGTGCCAGCAGCACCGGACAGTCGGGGTCACCCCTCCACTTT.

This chain connects TRBV28 to TRBJ2-1, with a weak D call TRBD2 (5 bases). V lost 4 bases, J lost 1 base, and 11 bases lay in between. The CDR3 consists of 15 residues. Germline-derived CDR1 and CDR2 are MDHEN and SYDVKM. CDR3 sequence reads: CASSSPGTSYNEQFF. CDR3 DNA: TGTGCCAGCAGTTCCCCGGGAACGTCCTACAATGAGCAGTTCTTC.

This chain connects TRBV7-9 to TRBJ2-7, with 9 bases matching TRBD1. This CDR3 contains 16 residues. With 4 bases clipped from V and 2 bases from J, the junction kept 9 bases outside the gene matches. Germline CDR1 is SEHNR and CDR2 is FQNEAQ (reference sequence). The CDR3 protein is CASSSAGTGFTYEQYF. CDR3 bases: TGTGCCAGCAGCTCTGCCGGGACAGGGTTCACCTACGAGCAGTACTTC.

V gene TRBV30 combines with J gene TRBJ1-1, with no clear D. Germline V gives CDR1 GTSNPN, CDR2 SVGIG (reference sequence). CDR3 length: 13 amino acids. Trimming left V 4 bases short and J 4 bases short, with 13 bases between. CDR3 region: CAWIYSSVTEAFF. CDR3 nucleotide sequence: TGTGCCTGGATATATAGCAGTGTCACTGAAGCTTTCTTT.

The chain joins TRBV5-5 to TRBJ2-7, with D tentatively TRBD1 (6 bases). V lost 0 bases, J lost 0 bases, and 13 bases lay in between. Germline CDR1 reads SGHKS; CDR2 reads YYEKEE (reference sequence). The CDR3 is made up of 16 amino acids. This CDR3 reads CASSLDPGHHSYEQYF. The CDR3 bases are TGTGCCAGCAGCTTGGACCCGGGACACCACTCCTACGAGCAGTACTTC.

The chain uses TRBV7-9 and TRBJ1-3; no clear D gene. This CDR3 contains 16 residues. V dropped 0 bases and J dropped 4 bases, with 13 bases sitting between them. Germline V CDR1 and CDR2: SEHNR, FQNEAQ (reference sequence). Here the CDR3 DNA reads TGTGCCAGCAGCTTAGCGCGCCCCGGTAGCGGAAACACCATATATTTT. It is translated as CASSLARPGSGNTIYF.

V gene TRBV9 combines with J gene TRBJ1-4; 8 nucleotides align to TRBD1. The CDR3 extends over 14 amino acids. With 4 bases clipped from V and 5 bases from J, the junction kept 4 bases outside the gene matches. The germline V gene has CDR1 SGDLS and CDR2 YYNGEE. The CDR3 reads CASSFGQGNEKLFF. The CDR3 DNA follows: TGTGCCAGCAGCTTCGGACAGGGCAATGAAAAACTGTTTTTT.

The CDR3: CASSEITSTNEKLFF. The CDR3 DNA is TGTGCCAGCAGTGAAATAACTTCCACTAATGAAAAACTGTTTTTT. The V call is TRBV27, the J call TRBJ1-4, with D uncertain. V dropped 5 bases and J dropped 2 bases, with 12 bases sitting between them. Germline V lookup: CDR1 MNHEY, CDR2 SMNVEV (reference sequence). The CDR3 runs to 15 residues.

The chain is built from TRBV7-2 and TRBJ1-1; D is unclear. Per germline, CDR1 SGHTA and CDR2 FQGNSA. The germline V and J ends were trimmed by 1 base and 0 bases, with 12 bases remaining between them. The CDR3 has 16 amino acids. As DNA, the CDR3 is TGTGCCAGCAGCTTAGAACCGGGGAGACTGAACACTGAAGCTTTCTTT. It is translated as CASSLEPGRLNTEAFF.